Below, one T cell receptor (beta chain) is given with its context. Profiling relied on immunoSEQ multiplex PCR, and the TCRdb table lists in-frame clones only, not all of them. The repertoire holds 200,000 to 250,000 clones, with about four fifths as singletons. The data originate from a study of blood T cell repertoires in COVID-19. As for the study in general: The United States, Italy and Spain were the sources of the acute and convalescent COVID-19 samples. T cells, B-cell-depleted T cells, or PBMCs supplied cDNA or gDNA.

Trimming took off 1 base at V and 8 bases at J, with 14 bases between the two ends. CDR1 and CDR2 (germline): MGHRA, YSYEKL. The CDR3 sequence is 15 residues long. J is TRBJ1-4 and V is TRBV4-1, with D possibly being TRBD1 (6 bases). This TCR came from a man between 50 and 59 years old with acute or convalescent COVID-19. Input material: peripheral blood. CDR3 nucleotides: TGCGCCAGCAGCCAAGTTGAGGGGGAGAAGGAAAAACTGTTTTTT. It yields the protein CASSQVEGEKEKLFF.